This TCR beta chain was retrieved from a study of T cells after yellow fever vaccination (dated by TCRdb to about 2019). Some background on the complete study: Libraries from fractions with low cell numbers were prepared with the SMART-Seq v4 Ultra Low Input RNA kit. To follow T-cell clones before and after primary and booster YFV17D yellow fever vaccination, bulk TCR alpha and beta repertoires were sequenced over time. Two healthy male donors, one aged 18 to 29 and one aged 30 to 40 years, made up the cohort. Blood samples were taken at several timepoints before and after primary and secondary immunization, and bulk PBMC replicates and cell subsets were isolated.

TCRdb records Illumina NovaSeq 6000 as the sequencer. TCR cDNA was synthesized by 5'RACE template switching, which introduced a universal primer site and unique molecular identifiers. Priming of cDNA synthesis was performed from both the TCR alpha and TCR beta constant segments. Libraries were amplified in two PCR steps, with sample barcodes and sequencing adapters added in the second step. Sequencing of the libraries was done on either Illumina HiSeq 2500 (2x100 bp) or NovaSeq (2x150 bp). As for the original processing: Demultiplexing of reads and collapsing into UMI consensus sequences were performed with MIGEC, and V(D)J alignment was carried out with MiXCR. Vaccine-responding clonotypes were defined with edgeR using replicate PBMC samples, requiring FDR below 0.01 and a log2 fold change above 5 up to day 15. Each bulk clonotype received a CD4 or CD8 identity based on whether the sequenced CD4 or CD8 repertoire contained that clonotype at higher abundance. In-frame beta chains were kept once TCRdb had trimmed the public reads at Q25 with fastp and called clones with MiXCR. Rows with one shared CDR3 protein collapse into an entry with the most common genes and DNA. The V and J calls follow TCRdb's processing rather than the paper's. The sample table lists some 320,000 distinct CDR3 sequences, approximately 10% of them with a count of one. In total, the top ten clones hold approximately 3.5% of the sample.

Reading from cysteine to phenylalanine, the CDR3 counts 13 amino acids. The retained sequence is limited to the CDR3, 39 bases, with the frame set at the first base. The junction carries 18 bases between V and J, which are trimmed by 3 bases and 15 bases respectively. As encoded in the germline V gene, CDR1 is MDHEN while CDR2 is SYDVKM. Paper-wide results and their limitations: After the booster, most of the clones that had expanded following primary vaccination were detected again (almost 98% of CD4 and around 87% of CD8), which suggests that memory was broadly maintained. Compared with the primary T-cell response, the secondary T-cell response was faster but weaker, reaching its peak on day 5 rather than on day 15. A small fraction of clonotypes showed up in both the CD4 and CD8 compartments, probably as a result of convergent recombination. Because the study included only two donors, the extent to which the findings can be generalized is limited. FACS-sorted repertoires could contain abundant contaminating clonotypes from the bulk population, so computational filtering was required.

The meaning of the sample's treatment or condition label: live attenuated yellow fever vaccine strain. PBMCs were isolated from peripheral blood using a standard Ficoll-Paque protocol. CD4 and CD8 T-cell fractions were isolated with Dynabeads CD4 and CD8 positive selection kits. TriZol was used to extract RNA from bulk PBMCs, CD4 and CD8 fractions, and dextramer-positive and dextramer-negative fractions. Only a few counts were recorded for this clonotype. Its antigen target is currently unknown. Within one base of it there is no much larger clone, and no base qualities were kept. Recombination connected TRBV28 to TRBJ1-5; the D gene cannot be resolved reliably. The specimen comprised CD4+ T cells sorted from PBMCs, sampled 5 days after the yellow fever booster vaccination. The receptor comes from a man aged 18 to 30 who received the YFV17D yellow fever vaccine. CDR3 sequence: CASSFPLEGGRHF. The DNA reads TGTGCCAGCAGTTTCCCTCTGGAGGGTGGAAGGCATTTT.